The sequence of this T cell receptor beta chain was determined in a study of blood T cell repertoires in COVID-19. The assay was immunoSEQ multiplex PCR, and TCRdb's table has in-frame clones only and misses some. The repertoire consists of under 200,000 clones, with roughly 82% occurring once and the leading ten covering 4.5% to 6.5%. Sequencing used PBMCs or T cells enriched from blood (not recorded which). The origin of this receptor is a woman aged 60 to 75 with acute COVID-19.

DNA for the CDR3: TGTGCCAGTAGTGCGGGACTTATTAATGAGCAGTTCTTC. Protein sequence: CASSAGLINEQFF. This chain joins TRBV19 and TRBJ2-1; tentatively, D is TRBD2 (6 bases). Between the trimmed V and J ends, which lost 5 bases and 7 bases, there was a span of 12 bases. This CDR3 has 13 residues. In germline, CDR1 is LNHDA, CDR2 SQIVND (reference sequence).